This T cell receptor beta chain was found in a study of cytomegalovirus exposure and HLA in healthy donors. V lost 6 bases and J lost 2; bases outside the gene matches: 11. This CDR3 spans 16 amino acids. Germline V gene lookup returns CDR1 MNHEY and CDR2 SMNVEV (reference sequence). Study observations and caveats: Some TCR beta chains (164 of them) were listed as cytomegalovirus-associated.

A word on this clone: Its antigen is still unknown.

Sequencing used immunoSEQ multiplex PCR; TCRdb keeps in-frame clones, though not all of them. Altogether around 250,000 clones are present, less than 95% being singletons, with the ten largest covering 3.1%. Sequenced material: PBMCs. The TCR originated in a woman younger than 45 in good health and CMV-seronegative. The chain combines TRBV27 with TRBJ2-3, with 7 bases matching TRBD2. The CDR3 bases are TGTGCCAGCAGGGGAGGGTCCACAACTAACACAGATACGCAGTATTTT. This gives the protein CASRGGSTTNTDTQYF.